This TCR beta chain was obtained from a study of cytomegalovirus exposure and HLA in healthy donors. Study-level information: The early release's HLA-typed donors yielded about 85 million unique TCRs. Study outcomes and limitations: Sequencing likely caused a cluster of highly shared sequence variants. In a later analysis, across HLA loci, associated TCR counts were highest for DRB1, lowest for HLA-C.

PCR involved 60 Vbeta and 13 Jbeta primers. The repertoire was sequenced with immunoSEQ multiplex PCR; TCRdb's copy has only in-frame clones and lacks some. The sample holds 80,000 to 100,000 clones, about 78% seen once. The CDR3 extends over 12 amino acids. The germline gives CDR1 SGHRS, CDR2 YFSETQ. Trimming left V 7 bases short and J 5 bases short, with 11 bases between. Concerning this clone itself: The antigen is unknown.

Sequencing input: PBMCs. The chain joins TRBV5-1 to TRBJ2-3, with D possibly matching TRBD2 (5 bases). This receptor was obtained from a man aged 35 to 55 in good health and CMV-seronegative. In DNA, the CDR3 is TGCGCCAGCGCGGGTCCCGTAGATACGCAGTATTTT. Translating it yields CASAGPVDTQYF.